What follows are 14 T cell receptor beta chains derived from one specimen sequenced in a study of early T cells in non-severe SARS-CoV-2 infection. TCRdb recomputed calls from the 5' RACE reads with MiXCR, one row per CDR3 protein. The sample consists of fewer than 80,000 distinct CDR3 sequences, roughly a tenth of them appearing once. Material for sequencing was whole blood. Receptors originate from an adult who was a healthcare worker with PCR-confirmed SARS-CoV-2 infection or an uninfected control (not recorded which).

This chain uses TRBV5-1 with TRBJ2-3; D is perhaps TRBD2 (5 bases). The V gene lost 1 base and the J gene lost 6 bases, with 15 bases spanning the gap. The CDR3 is 15 amino acids. Germline loops: CDR1 SGHRS, CDR2 YFSETQ. This CDR3 is CASSLIGVGWDTQYF. The CDR3 region has the DNA TGCGCCAGCAGCTTGATCGGGGTCGGATGGGATACGCAGTATTTT.

This clonotype was found many times. V gene TRBV7-8 combines with J gene TRBJ2-6; D remains unclear. CDR3 length: 16 amino acids. Germline CDR1 and CDR2: SGHVS and FQNEAQ. With 0 bases removed from V and 4 bases from J, the gap between germline ends came to 10 bases. The DNA of the CDR3 is TGTGCCAGCAGCTTAGCCGGGTATGGCGGGGCCAACGTCCTGACTTTC. This encodes CASSLAGYGGANVLTF. The full variable domain, in which reference TRBV7-8 and TRBJ2-6 provide the parts outside the CDR3, is GAGVSQSPRYKVAKRGQDVALRCDPISGHVSLFWYQQALGQGPEFLTYFQNEAQLDKSGLPSDRFFAERPEGSVSTLKIQRTQQEDSAVYLCASSLAGYGGANVLTFGAGSRLTVL.

The CDR3 protein is CASSGGTSYTTDTQYF. As DNA, the CDR3 is TGTGCCAGCAGCGGGGGGACTAGCTATACCACAGATACGCAGTATTTT. The chain links TRBV9 to TRBJ2-3; the match to TRBD2 covers 9 bases. Germline V gene lookup returns CDR1 SGDLS and CDR2 YYNGEE. This CDR3 region has 16 residues. The V segment lost 3 bases and the J segment 2 bases; nucleotides outside the gene matches: 7.

CDR3 nucleotides: TGTGCCAGCAGTTTTGGATTCGGCGGTGAGCAGTTCTTC. Its translation: CASSFGFGGEQFF. This rearrangement joins TRBV12-3 or TRBV12-4 to TRBJ2-1; no clear D gene. CDR3 length equals 13 residues. The V end was cut by 3 bases, the J end by 9 bases, with 12 bases between.

This clonotype was observed many times. V usage is TRBV6-6 and J usage is TRBJ2-1; 9 bases are shared with TRBD2. V shed 0 bases, J shed 7 bases, and the junction held 10 bases outside the gene matches. Germline V gives CDR1 MNHNY, CDR2 SVGAGI (reference sequence). This CDR3 comprises 17 residues. The CDR3 coding sequence is TGTGCCAGCAGTTACTCGACCGGCGGGAGGGGTTGGAATGAGCAGTTCTTC. Its translation: CASSYSTGGRGWNEQFF.

This clonotype has just a few counts. The V gene is TRBV5-1, the J gene TRBJ2-2; D might be TRBD1 (5 bases). Trimming took 0 bases from V and 1 from J, leaving 7 bases between them. CDR3 length: 15 amino acids. Germline CDR1 reads SGHRS; CDR2 reads YFSETQ. CDR3 protein: CASSLDRWNTGELFF. In DNA, the CDR3 is TGCGCCAGCAGCTTGGACAGGTGGAACACCGGGGAGCTGTTTTTT.

This clonotype showed up just a few times. The chain recombines TRBV20-1 with TRBJ1-1, with D tentatively TRBD1 (5 bases). The CDR3 consists of 15 residues. The V end lost 4 bases, the J end lost 1 base, and 16 bases lay between the germline ends. Germline V gene sequence: CDR1 DFQATT, CDR2 SNEGSKA (reference sequence). CDR3 protein: CSAIASGYGNTEAFF. The CDR3 coding sequence is TGCAGTGCTATAGCATCAGGGTACGGGAACACTGAAGCTTTCTTT.

In this sample, this clonotype turned up many times. The chain recombines TRBV7-2 with TRBJ2-2; D is tentatively TRBD1 or TRBD2 (5 bases each). This CDR3 is built from 15 residues. Trimming took off 5 bases at V and 6 bases at J, with 16 bases between the two ends. The V gene's germline CDR1 is SGHTA and CDR2 FQGNSA. The DNA of the CDR3 is TGTGCCAGCAGCCTCCGGGACCCTTTGTCCGGGGAGCTGTTTTTT. Translation: CASSLRDPLSGELFF.

This clonotype was detected ten times or more. CDR3 sequence reads: CASRGDGSPLHF. The DNA for the CDR3 is TGTGCCAGCAGAGGAGACGGCTCACCCCTCCACTTT. The chain combines TRBV2 with TRBJ1-6; D remains ambiguous. Germline lookup yields CDR1 SNHLY and CDR2 FYNNEI. The CDR3 sequence is 12 residues long. V was cut by 6 bases and J by 10 bases, with 10 bases left in between.

This clonotype was seen repeatedly, ten times or more. The chain links TRBV18 to TRBJ2-1; 10 nucleotides line up with TRBD2. Germline trimming cut 3 bases from V and 6 bases from J; bases unmatched to any gene: 8. The CDR3 has 16 amino acids. CDR1 is KGHSH and CDR2 is LQKENI in the germline V gene. In nucleotides, the CDR3 is TGTGCCAGCTCACCTTTCAGCGGGAGGGCCTTCAATGAGCAGTTCTTC. It specifies CASSPFSGRAFNEQFF.

The chain carries TRBV6-1 and TRBJ2-3; the D gene is possibly TRBD2 (6 bases). The germline V and J ends were trimmed by 8 bases and 5 bases, with 17 bases remaining between them. In germline, CDR1 is MNHNS, CDR2 SASEGT. This CDR3 is built from 14 residues. The CDR3 loop reads CASGNSGGRDTQYF. Written as DNA, the CDR3 is TGTGCCAGCGGGAATAGCGGTGGGCGAGATACGCAGTATTTT.

The V call is TRBV9, the J call TRBJ2-1; D tentatively reads TRBD1 or TRBD2 (5 bases each). There are 12 residues in the CDR3. CDR1 SGDLS and CDR2 YYNGEE come from the germline V gene. V was shortened by 3 bases and J by 9 bases, with 10 bases between the two germline ends. The CDR3: CASSAQGVEQFF. DNA for the CDR3: TGTGCCAGCAGCGCCCAGGGAGTTGAGCAGTTCTTC. Full variable domain (rest looked up from reference TRBV9 and TRBJ2-1): DSGVTQTPKHLITATGQRVTLRCSPRSGDLSVYWYQQSLDQGLQFLIQYYNGEERAKGNILERFSAQQFPDLHSELNLSSLELGDSALYFCASSAQGVEQFFGPGTRLTVL.

The chain has TRBV7-7 and TRBJ2-2; D gene ambiguous. The CDR3 runs to 13 residues. Germline CDR1 and CDR2: SSHAT and FNYEAQ (reference sequence). Trimming took 3 bases from V and 6 from J, leaving 8 bases between them. The CDR3 loop is CASSFGRPGELFF. CDR3 DNA sequence: TGTGCCAGCAGCTTTGGAAGACCCGGGGAGCTGTTTTTT. Complete variable domain (other parts from reference TRBV7-7 and TRBJ2-2): GAGVSQSPRYKVTKRGQDVTLRCDPISSHATLYWYQQALGQGPEFLTYFNYEAQPDKSGLPSDRFSAERPEGSISTLTIQRTEQRDSAMYRCASSFGRPGELFFGEGSRLTVL.

This clonotype occurred many times. The chain couples TRBV14 to TRBJ1-2; TRBD1 might be the D (5 bases). The germline CDR1 and CDR2 sequences are SGHDN and FVKESK. Trimming removed 4 bases from V and 8 bases from J, with 17 bases in between. CDR3 length equals 14 residues. CDR3 nucleotides: TGTGCCAGCAGCCGGGGACGGTTGAGAGAAGGCTACACCTTC. This gives the protein CASSRGRLREGYTF.